These 31 T cell receptor beta chains were all obtained from the same sample, sequenced in a study of lung T cells in sarcoidosis with Löfgren's syndrome. Each CDR3 protein is one row after TCRdb ran MiXCR on the reads. The data hold approximately 20,000 distinct CDR3 sequences, with roughly 21% observed a single time. Sequenced input: CD4+ T cells from bronchoalveolar lavage. The receptor source for this set is a human donor with sarcoidosis (Löfgren's syndrome or another form), or a control subject (not recorded which).

This clonotype has just a few counts. This may be a read error: a much more frequent sequence differs by one nucleotide. The chain joins TRBV7-2 to TRBJ2-5, with 7 bases fitting TRBD2. The CDR3 is made up of 16 amino acids. Per germline, CDR1 SGHTA and CDR2 FQGNSA. Here the CDR3 reads CASSLAGAGNQETQCF. CDR3 DNA sequence: TGTGCCAGCAGCTTAGCGGGAGCGGGAAATCAAGAGACCCAGTGCTTC. Full variable domain (outside the CDR3, taken from reference TRBV7-2 and TRBJ2-5): GAGVSQSPSNKVTEKGKDVELRCDPISGHTALYWYRQSLGQGLEFLIYFQGNSAPDKSGLPSDRFSAERTGGSVSTLTIQRTQQEDSAVYLCASSLAGAGNQETQCFGPGTRLLVL.

To note about this clonotype: A much larger clonotype is one base distant, so this may be a read error. CDR3 bases: TGTGCCAGCAGCTTAAGCCTAGCGGACTCCTACAATGAGCAGTTCTTC. Residues: CASSLSLADSYNEQFF. The chain carries TRBV7-2 and TRBJ2-1; 7 positions match TRBD2. CDR3 length equals 16 residues. CDR1 is SGHTA, CDR2 FQGNSA, per germline. V lost 2 bases to trimming and J lost 0 bases; unmatched junction nucleotides: 4.

On this clonotype: One base away lies a much larger clone, so this may be a sequencing read error. J is TRBJ2-3 and V is TRBV20-1; 12 nucleotides line up with TRBD2. In germline, CDR1 is DFQATT, CDR2 SNEGSKA (reference sequence). The CDR3 length is 15 residues. The CDR3 DNA is TGCAGTGCTAGAGGACTAGCGGGAGACTCAGATACGCGGTATTTT. It specifies CSARGLAGDSDTRYF.

In regard to this clonotype: A much more abundant neighbour one base away suggests this may be a read error. This chain connects TRBV7-9 to TRBJ2-7, with TRBD2 matching over 8 bases. CDR1 is SEHNR and CDR2 is FQNEAQ in the germline V gene (reference sequence). The CDR3 consists of 14 residues. DNA of the CDR3: TGTGCCAGCAGCTTAGGGACTAGCTCCTACGAGCGGTACTTC. Its protein product is CASSLGTSSYERYF.

This clonotype qualifies as medium-sized (0.01 to 0.1%). The rearrangement joins TRBV6-2 or TRBV6-3 to TRBJ2-1; 10 positions match TRBD1. Germline V gives CDR1 MNHEY, CDR2 SVGEGT. The CDR3 contains 16 residues. The J segment lost 0 bases and the V segment lost 5 bases, leaving 4 bases of the junction unmatched. This chain's CDR3 is CASSDRGPGSYNEQFF. CDR3 sequence (DNA): TGTGCCAGCAGTGACAGGGGGCCAGGCTCCTACAATGAGCAGTTCTTC.

On this clonotype itself: A much larger clone differs from this one at a single base, so this may be a read error. V and J are TRBV28 and TRBJ2-3, with unresolved D. The CDR3 is made up of 18 amino acids. With 7 bases removed from V and 5 bases from J, the gap between germline ends came to 28 bases. From germline, CDR1 is MDHEN and CDR2 SYDVKM. CDR3 sequence (DNA): TGTGCCAGCATACCCACAAGAATCCACGGCCAATACCGAGATACGCAGTATTTT. Protein product: CASIPTRIHGQYRDTQYF. Full variable domain (remainder filled in from reference TRBV28 and TRBJ2-3): DVKVTQSSRYLVKRTGEKVFLECVQDMDHENMFWYRQDPGLGLRLIYFSYDVKMKEKGDIPEGYSVSREKKERFSLILESASTNQTSMYLCASIPTRIHGQYRDTQYFGPGTRLTVL.

The gene calls are TRBV9 and TRBJ1-4, with unresolved D. Germline CDR1 and CDR2: SGDLS and YYNGEE. V dropped 3 bases and J dropped 7 bases, with 13 bases sitting between them. The CDR3 consists of 14 residues. The CDR3, as DNA: TGTGCCAGCAGCGGAACCGGATGGGGTGAAAAACTGTTTTTT. It specifies CASSGTGWGEKLFF.

The genes are TRBV4-1 and TRBJ1-5, with D possibly matching TRBD1 (5 bases). Per the germline V gene, CDR1 is MGHRA and CDR2 is YSYEKL. The CDR3 loop spans 15 amino acids. The V gene lost 0 bases and the J gene lost 3 bases, with 9 bases spanning the gap. The CDR3 here is CASSQDPGANQPQHF. As DNA, the CDR3 is TGCGCCAGCAGCCAAGATCCTGGGGCCAATCAGCCCCAGCATTTT.

The V and J genes are TRBV4-1 and TRBJ2-3; D tentatively reads TRBD1 or TRBD2 (6 bases each). V was cut by 1 base and J by 6 bases, with 17 bases left in between. Germline-derived CDR1 and CDR2 are MGHRA and YSYEKL. The length of the CDR3 is 16 residues. Here the CDR3 DNA reads TGCGCCAGCAGCCAAGGTCGAGGAGGGGGTAAGGATACGCAGTATTTT. Encoded protein: CASSQGRGGGKDTQYF.

On this clonotype: A read error is possible here, since a much larger clone lies one base away. The gene calls are TRBV20-1 and TRBJ2-7, with D possibly TRBD1 on 5 matching bases. There are 16 residues in the CDR3. Per germline, CDR1 DFQATT and CDR2 SNEGSKA (reference sequence). V dropped 0 bases and J dropped 5 bases, with 20 bases sitting between them. This CDR3 is CSARESRDGVSHEQYF. The CDR3 nucleotides read TGCAGTGCTAGAGAGAGCAGGGATGGGGTTTCCCACGAGCAGTACTTC.

As for this clonotype: Since the CDR3 does not end with the conserved phenylalanine or tryptophan, this likely comes from a read error. J is TRBJ1-5 and V is TRBV19; D call uncertain. The V gene's germline CDR1 is LNHDA and CDR2 SQIVND (reference sequence). V lost 3 bases and J lost 4, with 4 bases in between. The CDR3 extends over 12 amino acids. The CDR3 DNA is TGTGCCAGTAGTATCTCAAATCAGCCCCAGCATTCT. The encoded protein is CASSISNQPQHS.

This clonotype occurred a few times. The rearrangement joins TRBV19 to TRBJ1-2; D not certain. The CDR3 covers 15 residues. Germline assignment: CDR1 LNHDA and CDR2 SQIVND (reference sequence). V lost 6 bases, J lost 2 bases, and 16 bases lay in between. CDR3 sequence reads: CASSPIGPGNYGYTF. The CDR3, as DNA: TGTGCCAGTAGCCCTATTGGACCGGGGAACTATGGCTACACCTTC.

About this clonotype: A read error is possible here, since a much larger clone lies one base away. The chain couples TRBV7-2 to TRBJ2-1, with 7 bases matching TRBD2. The CDR3 is 15 residues long. CDR1 is SGHTA, CDR2 FQGNSA, per germline. This CDR3 is CARSFSGTNPNEQFF. CDR3 nucleotides: TGTGCCCGCAGCTTCTCCGGGACTAACCCCAATGAGCAGTTCTTC.

This clonotype appeared a few times. The chain joins TRBV5-4 to TRBJ2-3; D perhaps matches TRBD1 (6 bases). CDR1 and CDR2 (germline): SGHNT, YYREEE (reference sequence). The CDR3 consists of 17 residues. The germline V and J ends were trimmed by 2 bases and 0 bases, with 16 bases remaining between them. The CDR3 DNA sequence: TGTGCCAGCAGCTTTGATCCGACGACAGGCAGCACAGATACGCAGTATTTT. Its protein is CASSFDPTTGSTDTQYF.

The sample holds a few counts of this clonotype. This rearrangement joins TRBV18 to TRBJ2-1; TRBD1 aligns across 8 bases. The CDR3 is made up of 15 amino acids. Trimming removed 5 bases from V and 5 bases from J; junction bases left unmatched: 8. In germline, CDR1 is KGHSH, CDR2 LQKENI. CDR3 nucleotides: TGTGCCAGCTCAACTAGGACAGGGACGAACAATGAGCAGTTCTTC. This encodes CASSTRTGTNNEQFF.

By its share, this clonotype is medium-sized (0.01 to 0.1%). This chain links TRBV6-6 with TRBJ2-7, with 9 bases identical to TRBD1. The V gene end was trimmed by 1 base and the J gene end by 3 bases; junction bases not matched to a gene: 1. Germline CDR1 reads MNHNY; CDR2 reads SVGAGI (reference sequence). The CDR3 contains 14 residues. As DNA, the CDR3 is TGTGCCAGCAGTTACTGGGACAGGGTCTACGAGCAGTACTTC. It translates to CASSYWDRVYEQYF.

This clonotype was counted many times. This chain connects TRBV7-2 to TRBJ2-1, with unresolved D. Germline V gene lookup returns CDR1 SGHTA and CDR2 FQGNSA. This CDR3 comprises 15 residues. V lost 1 base and J 4 bases, leaving 11 bases between the germline ends. CDR3 sequence reads: CASSLDPRGYNEQFF. Here the CDR3 DNA reads TGTGCCAGCAGCTTAGATCCGCGTGGGTACAATGAGCAGTTCTTC.

Remarks on this clonotype: A much larger clone differs by one base, so this may be a read error. This chain joins TRBV2 and TRBJ2-7; 15 positions match TRBD2. After removal of 5 bases from V and 4 bases from J, the junction contained 15 bases not matched to a gene. This CDR3 is built from 19 residues. The V gene's germline CDR1 is SNHLY and CDR2 FYNNEI. DNA of the CDR3: TGTGCCAGCAGTTCTAAAGGACTAGCGGGAGGGCCAATGAGTTACGAGCAGTACTTC. This sequence encodes CASSSKGLAGGPMSYEQYF.

This clonotype was observed a few times. A much larger clone differs by one base, so this may be a read error. The chain couples TRBV20-1 to TRBJ2-6; a possible D gene is TRBD2 (5 bases). The CDR3 consists of 13 residues. Germline loops: CDR1 DFQATT, CDR2 SNEGSKA (reference sequence). Written as DNA, the CDR3 is TGCGGTGCTCCGCCACTAGACAACAACGTCCTGACTTTC. Its protein is CGAPPLDNNVLTF.

This clonotype is classed as medium-sized. The rearrangement joins TRBV20-1 to TRBJ2-7, with 8 bases that match TRBD1. The CDR3 is 13 amino acids. V lost 3 bases, J lost 2 bases, and 3 bases stayed unmatched. Germline CDR1 is DFQATT and CDR2 is SNEGSKA (reference sequence). CDR3 DNA: TGCAGTGCTAGCCAGGGGGCAGCCTACGAGCAGTACTTC. Its protein product is CSASQGAAYEQYF.

This clonotype turned up a few times. The V gene is TRBV29-1, the J gene TRBJ2-1, with D unresolved. CDR3 length: 12 amino acids. Trimming cost V 4 bases and J 5 bases, with 9 bases left between them. The V gene's germline CDR1 is SQVTM and CDR2 ANQGSEA. The CDR3 region has the DNA TGCAGCGTTGGGACCTTGGACAATGAGCAGTTCTTC. It codes for CSVGTLDNEQFF.

In regard to this clonotype: Given a much more abundant clone one base away, this may be a read error. The chain has TRBV7-3 and TRBJ2-2, with TRBD2 matching over 11 bases. The CDR3 runs 17 residues. Germline CDR1 SGHTA, CDR2 FQGTGA. CDR3 protein: CASSLGTSGSSTGEPFF. The CDR3 DNA sequence: TGTGCCAGCAGCCTGGGAACTAGCGGGAGTTCTACCGGGGAGCCGTTTTTT.

This clonotype has at least ten counts. V usage is TRBV7-2 and J usage is TRBJ2-1; no reliable D call. CDR3 size: 20 residues. V lost 6 bases, J lost 0 bases, and 27 bases lay in between. Germline loops: CDR1 SGHTA, CDR2 FQGNSA. The CDR3 sequence is CASRSSESPDRMSSYNEQFF. CDR3 bases: TGTGCCAGCAGGTCCTCCGAATCCCCGGACCGGATGAGCTCCTACAATGAGCAGTTCTTC. The entire variable domain, with the rest obtained from reference TRBV7-2 and TRBJ2-1, is as follows: GAGVSQSPSNKVTEKGKDVELRCDPISGHTALYWYRQSLGQGLEFLIYFQGNSAPDKSGLPSDRFSAERTGGSVSTLTIQRTQQEDSAVYLCASRSSESPDRMSSYNEQFFGPGTRLTVL.

This clonotype counts as medium-sized. Germline and junction disagree at one end, which may indicate a read error. The J gene is TRBJ2-1, the V gene TRBV20-1, with 10 bases lining up with TRBD2. This CDR3 is 12 amino acids long. Germline CDR1 DFQATT, CDR2 SNEGSKA (reference sequence). The CDR3 sequence: CSSSGSINEQFF. In DNA form, the CDR3 reads TGCAGTTCTAGCGGGAGTATCAATGAGCAGTTCTTC.

This clonotype was observed a handful of times. The genes are TRBV10-3 and TRBJ2-7; D is undetermined. V shed 3 bases and J shed 2 bases, with 14 bases lying between them. The CDR3 extends over 15 amino acids. In germline, CDR1 is ENHRY, CDR2 SYGVKD. The CDR3 DNA reads TGTGCCATCAGTGAAGAAGGGCGGATAGCCTACGAGCAGTACTTC. Encoded protein: CAISEEGRIAYEQYF.

This clonotype has ten or more counts. DNA for the CDR3: TGTGCCAGCAGTTTATTGCGGCGCGCTACAGAGACCCAGTACTTC. Amino acid sequence: CASSLLRRATETQYF. V gene TRBV28 combines with J gene TRBJ2-5; D gene uncertain. Germline CDR1 reads MDHEN; CDR2 reads SYDVKM. This CDR3 is 15 amino acids long. V dropped 1 base and J dropped 4 bases, with 13 bases sitting between them.

Ten or more counts support this clonotype. The chain couples TRBV7-6 to TRBJ2-5; no clear D gene. In germline, CDR1 is SGHVS, CDR2 FNYEAQ. Between the trimmed V and J ends, which lost 9 bases and 3 bases, there was a span of 5 bases. The CDR3 is made up of 10 amino acids. As DNA, the CDR3 is TGTGCCAGTCGCGAAGAGACCCAGTACTTC. Its protein product is CASREETQYF.

This clonotype was recorded at least ten times. As DNA, the CDR3 is TGTGCCAGCAGCAGAGCCCGGACTAGCGGGAGTCGGGATACGCAGTATTTT. Translation gives CASSRARTSGSRDTQYF. The V call is TRBV7-2, the J call TRBJ2-3; 13 nucleotides match TRBD2. Germline V gene data show CDR1 as SGHTA and CDR2 as FQGNSA. This CDR3 has 17 amino acids. After removal of 5 bases from V and 6 bases from J, the junction contained 11 bases not matched to a gene. Full variable domain (rest looked up from reference TRBV7-2 and TRBJ2-3): GAGVSQSPSNKVTEKGKDVELRCDPISGHTALYWYRQSLGQGLEFLIYFQGNSAPDKSGLPSDRFSAERTGGSVSTLTIQRTQQEDSAVYLCASSRARTSGSRDTQYFGPGTRLTVL.

Relative to its sample, this clonotype is medium-sized. V is TRBV20-1 and J is TRBJ1-2, with D uncertain. Germline V gene sequence: CDR1 DFQATT, CDR2 SNEGSKA (reference sequence). The CDR3 contains 11 residues. The CDR3 spells CSGSGVGGYTF. The DNA of the CDR3 is TGCAGCGGAAGCGGGGTTGGTGGCTACACCTTC.

This clonotype showed up just a few times. This is likely a read error, given that the CDR3 carries no conserved phenylalanine or tryptophan at its end. The rearrangement joins TRBV6-5 to TRBJ2-3; TRBD2 might be the D (6 bases). The germline CDR1 and CDR2 sequences are MNHEY and SVGAGI. The CDR3 loop spans 13 amino acids. The V end lost 8 bases, the J end lost 2 bases, and 11 bases lay between the germline ends. CDR3 nucleotides: TGTGCCAGCGGCAGGACTAACACAGATACGCAGTATCTT. As protein: CASGRTNTDTQYL.

Ten or more counts support this clonotype. The V call is TRBV20-1, the J call TRBJ2-5; TRBD1 is a possible D gene (6 bases). The CDR3 is 13 residues long. Germline assignment: CDR1 DFQATT and CDR2 SNEGSKA (reference sequence). V was cut by 7 bases and J by 1 base, with 13 bases left in between. The CDR3 spells CSVDSTGQETQYF. The CDR3 DNA reads as TGCAGTGTTGATTCGACAGGCCAAGAGACCCAGTACTTC.